This T cell receptor (beta chain) was sequenced in a study of blood T cell repertoires in COVID-19 (dated by TCRdb to 2018 to 2020). Study-wide context: The collaborator samples originated in the United States, Italy and Spain and spanned the acute and convalescent phases of COVID-19. The material from the prospective study consisted of cDNA or gDNA derived from T cells, B-cell-depleted T cells, or PBMCs. Deeply sampled blood TCRbeta repertoires from subjects exposed to, actively infected with, or recovered from COVID-19 were included in the dataset. The repertoires were made available in a free public database intended to serve as a resource for research on the immune response to SARS-CoV-2. Samples came from the ongoing ImmuneRACE study (first 160 participants) plus 1,254 subjects from 6 global collaborators. Sample metadata almost always included a de-identified subject ID, COVID-19 status, age in years and sex. HLA class I and class II types, where available, came from metadata supplied by the sample provider rather than from assay-based typing. What the work shows at the level of the full study, not this receptor alone: Clinical and demographic metadata were provided uncurated, with the amount varying by source and participant.

Turning to this clone: The target of this receptor is not known. Base quality data are lacking; no much larger clone is found one base away.

In the prospective study, participants were roughly 18 to 100 years old, resided in about two dozen geographic areas of the United States, and were enrolled through a virtual design. To assign participants to cohorts, the prospective study relied on clinical history that participants themselves reported in a screening survey and a study questionnaire. ImmuneRACE Cohort 3 recovered participants were defined by two consecutive negative NP/OP PCR tests, healthcare professional clearance, or symptom resolution. Each participant in the prospective study had whole blood, serum and a nasopharyngeal or oropharyngeal swab collected by mobile phlebotomists. Over a roughly 2-month period, participants in the prospective study had the option of providing additional blood draws and questionnaires. Before DNA extraction, prospective study blood samples were shipped either frozen or at room temperature. Sequences GTSNPN (CDR1) and SVGIG (CDR2) are obtained from the germline V gene (reference sequence). A distance of 13 bases separates the germline ends of V and J, which lose 3 bases and 5 bases respectively. The cysteine opens and the phenylalanine closes a CDR3 of 13 amino acids. The entry retains the CDR3 DNA only, 39 bases that are in frame from base 1.

TCRbeta CDR3 regions were amplified from genomic DNA by means of the immunoSEQ Assay, a bias-controlled multiplex PCR. The original methods were these. Within the assay, amplification of reference gene primers was used to estimate how many nucleated cells each sample contained. To quantify the absolute abundance of each unique TCRbeta CDR3 rearrangement, sequence reads were collapsed and filtered. Productive Simpson clonality was computed per sample as the square root of Simpson's diversity index over productive rearrangements. Held by TCRdb, this immuneACCESS table contains in-frame sequences only and omits some clones. Under half of the omission traces to an unresolved V gene where checked; the cause of the rest is unknown. The V and J calls and clone size come from that table; D and trimming were worked out from the DNA. This sample has about 170,000 clones in its table, and about 80% of those were observed once. The ten largest clones take up about an eighth of the sample.

This chain joins TRBV30 to TRBJ1-1, with TRBD1 as a weak D call on 5 bases. Sequenced input: PBMCs or T cells enriched from blood (not recorded which). The clonotype comes from a man aged 50-59 years who had recovered from COVID-19. The CDR3 protein sequence reads: CAWRGWGVTEAFF. The DNA reads as follows: TGTGCCTGGAGGGGGTGGGGGGTAACTGAAGCTTTCTTT.